This T cell receptor (beta chain) was sequenced for a study of blood T cells in healthy people across ages. PCR was performed a second time for about 7 to 11 cycles using a sample-barcoded 5' primer and a J-beta primer mix. Per-sample output comprised a minimum of 3 million paired-end reads containing CDR3. From the 5' RACE reads, TCRdb called clonotypes with MiXCR, one entry per CDR3 protein. This table holds under 2 million distinct CDR3 sequences, 34% found once. Germline V gene data show CDR1 as DFQATT and CDR2 as SNEGSKA (reference sequence). The CDR3 contains 12 residues. The V end lost 5 bases, the J end lost 4 bases, and 9 bases lay between the germline ends. Only a few counts were recorded for this clonotype. Peripheral blood samples of roughly 9.8 milliliters were drawn from each donor. Total RNA was isolated from each sample in quantities of at least 5 micrograms.

The sequence derives from a young woman in good health. The chain employs TRBV20-1 and TRBJ1-5; D may be TRBD1 (5 bases). The sequenced material came from blood. The CDR3 DNA follows: TGCAGTGCTGGGAGACAGAATCAGCCCCAGCATTTT. This translates into CSAGRQNQPQHF.